The sequence of this T cell receptor beta chain was determined in a study of technical replicates of blood from several donors. Measured with immunoSEQ multiplex PCR; TCRdb has only the in-frame clones, and not every one. The sample contains about 80,000 clones, about 98% of which appear only once. CDR1 and CDR2 from the germline V gene are SNHLY and FYNNEI. The CDR3 has 13 amino acids. The V and J ends lost 6 bases and 4 bases, in that order; junction bases with no gene match: 5. The chain links TRBV2 to TRBJ2-7; 8 nucleotides align to TRBD2. The receptor was derived from a human donor in good health. The sequenced sample was T cells isolated from PBMCs. The CDR3 protein is CASRGLGEYEQYF. Here the CDR3 DNA reads TGTGCCAGCAGGGGACTAGGGGAATACGAGCAGTACTTC.